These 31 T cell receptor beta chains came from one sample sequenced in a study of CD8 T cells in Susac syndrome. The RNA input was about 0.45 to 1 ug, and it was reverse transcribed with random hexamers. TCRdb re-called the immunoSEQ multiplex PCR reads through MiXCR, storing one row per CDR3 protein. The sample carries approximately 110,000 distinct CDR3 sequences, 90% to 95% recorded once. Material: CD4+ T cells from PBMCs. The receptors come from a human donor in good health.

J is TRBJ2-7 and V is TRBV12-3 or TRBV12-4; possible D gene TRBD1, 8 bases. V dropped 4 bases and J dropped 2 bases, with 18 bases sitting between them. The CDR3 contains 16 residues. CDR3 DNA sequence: TGTGCCAGCAGTTCAAGCACAGGGGGGGTCACCTACGAGCAGTACTTC. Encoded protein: CASSSSTGGVTYEQYF.

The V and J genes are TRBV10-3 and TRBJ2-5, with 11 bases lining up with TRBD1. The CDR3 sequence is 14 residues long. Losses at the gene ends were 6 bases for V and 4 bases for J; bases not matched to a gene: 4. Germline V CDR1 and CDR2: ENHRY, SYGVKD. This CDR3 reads CAIRTGQGGETQYF. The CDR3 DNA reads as TGTGCCATCAGAACGGGACAGGGGGGAGAGACCCAGTACTTC.

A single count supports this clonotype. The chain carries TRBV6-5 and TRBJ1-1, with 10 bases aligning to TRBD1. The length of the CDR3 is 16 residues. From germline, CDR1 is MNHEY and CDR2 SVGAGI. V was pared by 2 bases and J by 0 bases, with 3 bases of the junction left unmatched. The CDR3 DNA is TGTGCCAGCAGTTACGACAGGGGGCCCATGAACACTGAAGCTTTCTTT. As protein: CASSYDRGPMNTEAFF.

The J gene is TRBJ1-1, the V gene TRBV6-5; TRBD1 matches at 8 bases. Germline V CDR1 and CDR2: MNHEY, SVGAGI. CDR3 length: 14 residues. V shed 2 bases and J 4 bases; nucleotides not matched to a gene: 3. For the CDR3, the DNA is TGTGCCAGCAGTTACAAACAGGGGGGCACTGAAGCTTTCTTT. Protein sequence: CASSYKQGGTEAFF.

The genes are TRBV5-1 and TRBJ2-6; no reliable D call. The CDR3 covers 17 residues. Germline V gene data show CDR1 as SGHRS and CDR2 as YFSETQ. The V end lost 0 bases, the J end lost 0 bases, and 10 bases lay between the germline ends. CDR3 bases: TGCGCCAGCAGCTTGGTCGGTTTGAGCTCTGGGGCCAACGTCCTGACTTTC. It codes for CASSLVGLSSGANVLTF.

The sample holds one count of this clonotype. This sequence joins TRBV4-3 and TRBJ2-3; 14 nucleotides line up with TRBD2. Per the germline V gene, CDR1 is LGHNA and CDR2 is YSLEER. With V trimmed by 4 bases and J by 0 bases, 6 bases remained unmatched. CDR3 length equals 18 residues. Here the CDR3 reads CASSPTSGRGISTDTQYF. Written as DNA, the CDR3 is TGCGCCAGCAGCCCGACTAGCGGGAGGGGGATTAGCACAGATACGCAGTATTTT.

The chain's CDR3 is CASSHPVTSADTQYF. CDR3 in DNA: TGTGCCAGCAGCCATCCGGTGACTAGCGCAGATACGCAGTATTTT. The chain combines TRBV7-8 with TRBJ2-3, with 8 bases that match TRBD2. There are 15 residues in the CDR3. Germline CDR1 is SGHVS and CDR2 is FQNEAQ. Trimming cost V 5 bases and J 4 bases; bases outside gene matches: 8.

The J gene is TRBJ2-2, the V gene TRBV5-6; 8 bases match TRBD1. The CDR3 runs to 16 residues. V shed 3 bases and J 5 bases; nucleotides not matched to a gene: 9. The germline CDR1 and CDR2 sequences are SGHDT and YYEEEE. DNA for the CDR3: TGTGCCAGCAGCTCCTCCGGGACAGGTATTACCGGGGAGCTGTTTTTT. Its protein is CASSSSGTGITGELFF.

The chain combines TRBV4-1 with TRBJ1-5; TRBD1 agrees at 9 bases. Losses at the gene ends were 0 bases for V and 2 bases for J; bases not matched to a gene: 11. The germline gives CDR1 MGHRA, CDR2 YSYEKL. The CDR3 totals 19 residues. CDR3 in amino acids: CASSQELGQGVSGNQPQHF. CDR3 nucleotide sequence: TGCGCCAGCAGCCAAGAATTGGGACAGGGAGTTAGTGGCAATCAGCCCCAGCATTTT.

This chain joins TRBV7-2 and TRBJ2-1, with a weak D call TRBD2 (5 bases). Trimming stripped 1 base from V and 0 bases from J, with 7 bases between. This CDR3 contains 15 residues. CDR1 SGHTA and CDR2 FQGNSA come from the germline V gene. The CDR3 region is CASSLGLASYNEQFF. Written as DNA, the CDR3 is TGTGCCAGCAGCTTAGGCCTAGCCTCCTACAATGAGCAGTTCTTC.

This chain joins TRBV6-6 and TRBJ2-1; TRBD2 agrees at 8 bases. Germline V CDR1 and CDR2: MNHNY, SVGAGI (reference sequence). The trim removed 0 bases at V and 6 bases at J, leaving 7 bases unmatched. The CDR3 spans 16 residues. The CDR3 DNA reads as TGTGCCAGCAGTTACTCGAGATCTGCGGGAGGCAATGAGCAGTTCTTC. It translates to CASSYSRSAGGNEQFF.

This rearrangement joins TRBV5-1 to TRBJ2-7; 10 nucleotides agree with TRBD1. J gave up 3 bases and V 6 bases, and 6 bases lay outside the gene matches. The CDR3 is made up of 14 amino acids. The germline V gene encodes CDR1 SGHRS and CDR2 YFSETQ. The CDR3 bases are TGCGCCAGCACTATTGACAGGGGGCTCTACGAGCAGTACTTC. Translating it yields CASTIDRGLYEQYF. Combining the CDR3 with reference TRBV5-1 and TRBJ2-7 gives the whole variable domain KAGVTQTPRYLIKTRGQQVTLSCSPISGHRSVSWYQQTPGQGLQFLFEYFSETQRNKGNFPGRFSGRQFSNSRSEMNVSTLELGDSALYLCASTIDRGLYEQYFGPGTRLTVT.

The CDR3 region has the DNA TGTGCCAGCAGCCTCCTGACTAGCGGGAGCCCCGGGGAGCTGTTTTTT. Translation gives CASSLLTSGSPGELFF. This chain uses TRBV7-2 with TRBJ2-2, with TRBD2 matching over 12 bases. The CDR3 has 16 residues. The germline CDR1 and CDR2 sequences are SGHTA and FQGNSA. Losses at the gene ends were 5 bases for V and 6 bases for J; bases not matched to a gene: 7.

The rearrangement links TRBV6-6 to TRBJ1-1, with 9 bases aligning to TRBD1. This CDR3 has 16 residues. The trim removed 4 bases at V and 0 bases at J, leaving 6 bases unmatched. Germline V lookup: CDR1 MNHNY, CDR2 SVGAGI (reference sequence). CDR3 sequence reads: CASSSPGTGLNTEAFF. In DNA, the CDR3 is TGTGCCAGCAGTTCCCCCGGGACAGGGTTGAACACTGAAGCTTTCTTT.

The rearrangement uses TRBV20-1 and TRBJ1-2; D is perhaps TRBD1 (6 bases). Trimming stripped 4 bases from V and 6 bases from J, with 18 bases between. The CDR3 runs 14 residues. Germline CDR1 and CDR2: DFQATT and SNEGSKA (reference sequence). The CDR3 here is CSANRRGAVDGYTF. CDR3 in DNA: TGCAGTGCTAATAGGAGGGGGGCGGTTGATGGCTACACCTTC.

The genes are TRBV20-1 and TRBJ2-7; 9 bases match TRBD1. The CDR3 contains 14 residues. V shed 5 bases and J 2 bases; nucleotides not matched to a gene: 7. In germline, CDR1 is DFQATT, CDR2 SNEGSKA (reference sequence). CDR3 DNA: TGCAGTGCTTACCGGGACAGGGAGCCCTACGAGCAGTACTTC. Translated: CSAYRDREPYEQYF.

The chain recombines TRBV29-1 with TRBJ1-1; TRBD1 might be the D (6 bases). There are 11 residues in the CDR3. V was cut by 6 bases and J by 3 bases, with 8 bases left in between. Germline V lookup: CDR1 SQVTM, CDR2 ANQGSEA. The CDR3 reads CSVRGDTEAFF. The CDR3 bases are TGCAGCGTCAGGGGAGACACTGAAGCTTTCTTT.

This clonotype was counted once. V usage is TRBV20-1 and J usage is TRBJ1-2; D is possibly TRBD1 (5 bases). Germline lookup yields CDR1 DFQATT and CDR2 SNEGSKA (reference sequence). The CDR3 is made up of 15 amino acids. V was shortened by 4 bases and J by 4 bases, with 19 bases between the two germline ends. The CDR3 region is CSATADAQGSYGYTF. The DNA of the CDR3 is TGCAGTGCTACCGCGGACGCCCAGGGAAGCTATGGCTACACCTTC.

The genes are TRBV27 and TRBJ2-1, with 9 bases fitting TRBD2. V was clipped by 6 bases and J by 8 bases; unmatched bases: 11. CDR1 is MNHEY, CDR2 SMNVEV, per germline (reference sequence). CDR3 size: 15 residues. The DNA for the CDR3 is TGTGCCAGCAGGGGGCGGGCTAGCGGGATATATGAGCAGTTCTTC. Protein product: CASRGRASGIYEQFF.

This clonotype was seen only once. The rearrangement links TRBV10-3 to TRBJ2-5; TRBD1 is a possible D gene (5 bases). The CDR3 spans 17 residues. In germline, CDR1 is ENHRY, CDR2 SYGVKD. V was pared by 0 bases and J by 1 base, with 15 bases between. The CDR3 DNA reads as TGTGCCATCAGTGAGTCGATAAGGGGCCGAACCCAAGAGACCCAGTACTTC. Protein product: CAISESIRGRTQETQYF.

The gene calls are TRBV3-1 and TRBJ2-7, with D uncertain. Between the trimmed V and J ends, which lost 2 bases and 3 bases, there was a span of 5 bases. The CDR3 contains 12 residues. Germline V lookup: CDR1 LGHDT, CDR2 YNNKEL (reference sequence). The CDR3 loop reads CASSQTFYEQYF. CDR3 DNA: TGTGCCAGCAGCCAAACTTTCTACGAGCAGTACTTC.

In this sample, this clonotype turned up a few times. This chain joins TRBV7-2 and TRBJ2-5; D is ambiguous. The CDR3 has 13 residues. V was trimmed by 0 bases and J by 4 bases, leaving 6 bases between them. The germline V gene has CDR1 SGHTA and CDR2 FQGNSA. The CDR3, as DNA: TGTGCCAGCAGCTTAGCGCGGAGAGAGACCCAGTACTTC. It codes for CASSLARRETQYF.

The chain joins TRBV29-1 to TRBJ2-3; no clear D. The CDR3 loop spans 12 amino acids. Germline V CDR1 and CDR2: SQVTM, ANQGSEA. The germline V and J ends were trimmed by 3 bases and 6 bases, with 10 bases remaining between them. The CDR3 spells CSVEQSVDTQYF. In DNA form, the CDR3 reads TGCAGCGTTGAGCAGTCCGTCGATACGCAGTATTTT.

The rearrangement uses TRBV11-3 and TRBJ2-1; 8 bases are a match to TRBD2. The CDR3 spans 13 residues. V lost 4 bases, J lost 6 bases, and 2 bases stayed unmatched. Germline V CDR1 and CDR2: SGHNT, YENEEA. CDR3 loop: CASSSGGVNEQFF. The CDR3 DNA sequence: TGTGCCAGCAGCTCCGGGGGGGTCAATGAGCAGTTCTTC.

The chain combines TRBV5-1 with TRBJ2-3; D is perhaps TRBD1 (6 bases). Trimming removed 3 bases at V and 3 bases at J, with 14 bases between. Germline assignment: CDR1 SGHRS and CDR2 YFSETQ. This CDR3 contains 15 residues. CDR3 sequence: CASSSTGYNTDTQYF. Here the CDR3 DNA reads TGCGCCAGCAGCTCCACAGGGTATAATACAGATACGCAGTATTTT.

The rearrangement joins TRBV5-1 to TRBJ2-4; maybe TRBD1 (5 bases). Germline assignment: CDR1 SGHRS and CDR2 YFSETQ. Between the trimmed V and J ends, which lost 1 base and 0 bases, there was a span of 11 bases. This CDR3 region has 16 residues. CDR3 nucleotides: TGCGCCAGCAGCTTGTCCCCACAGGAAGCCAAAAACATTCAGTACTTC. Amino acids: CASSLSPQEAKNIQYF.

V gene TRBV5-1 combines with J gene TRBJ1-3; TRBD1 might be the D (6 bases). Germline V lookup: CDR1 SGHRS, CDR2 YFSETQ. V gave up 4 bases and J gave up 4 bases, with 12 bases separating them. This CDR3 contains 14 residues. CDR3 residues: CASSPSTGGNTIYF. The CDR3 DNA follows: TGCGCCAGCAGCCCCTCTACAGGGGGAAACACCATATATTTT.

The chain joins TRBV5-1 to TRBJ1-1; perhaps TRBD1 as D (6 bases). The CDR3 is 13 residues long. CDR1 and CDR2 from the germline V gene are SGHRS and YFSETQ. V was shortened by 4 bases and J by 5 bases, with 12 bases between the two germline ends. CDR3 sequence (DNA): TGCGCCAGCAGCAAAGAGGGGGAAACTGAAGCTTTCTTT. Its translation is CASSKEGETEAFF.

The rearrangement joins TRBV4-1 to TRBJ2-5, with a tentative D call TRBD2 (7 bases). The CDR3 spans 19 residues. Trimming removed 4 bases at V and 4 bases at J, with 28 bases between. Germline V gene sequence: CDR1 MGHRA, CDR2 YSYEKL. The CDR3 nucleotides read TGCGCCAGCAGCCTCCTCACCCCCGGGGGGCCAGGAGGTGGAGAGACCCAGTACTTC. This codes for CASSLLTPGGPGGGETQYF.

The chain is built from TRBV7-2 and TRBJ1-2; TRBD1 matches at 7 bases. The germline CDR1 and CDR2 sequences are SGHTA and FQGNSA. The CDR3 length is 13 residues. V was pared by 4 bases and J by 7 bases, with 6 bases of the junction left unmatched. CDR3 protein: CASSSSGDSGYTF. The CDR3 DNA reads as TGTGCCAGCAGCTCGTCAGGGGACAGTGGCTACACCTTC.

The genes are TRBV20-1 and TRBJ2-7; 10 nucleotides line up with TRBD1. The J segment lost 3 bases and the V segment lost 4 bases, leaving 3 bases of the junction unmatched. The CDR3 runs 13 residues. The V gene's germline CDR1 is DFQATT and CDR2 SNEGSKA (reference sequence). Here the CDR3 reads CSATTGGGYEQYF. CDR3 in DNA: TGCAGTGCTACGACAGGGGGCGGCTACGAGCAGTACTTC.